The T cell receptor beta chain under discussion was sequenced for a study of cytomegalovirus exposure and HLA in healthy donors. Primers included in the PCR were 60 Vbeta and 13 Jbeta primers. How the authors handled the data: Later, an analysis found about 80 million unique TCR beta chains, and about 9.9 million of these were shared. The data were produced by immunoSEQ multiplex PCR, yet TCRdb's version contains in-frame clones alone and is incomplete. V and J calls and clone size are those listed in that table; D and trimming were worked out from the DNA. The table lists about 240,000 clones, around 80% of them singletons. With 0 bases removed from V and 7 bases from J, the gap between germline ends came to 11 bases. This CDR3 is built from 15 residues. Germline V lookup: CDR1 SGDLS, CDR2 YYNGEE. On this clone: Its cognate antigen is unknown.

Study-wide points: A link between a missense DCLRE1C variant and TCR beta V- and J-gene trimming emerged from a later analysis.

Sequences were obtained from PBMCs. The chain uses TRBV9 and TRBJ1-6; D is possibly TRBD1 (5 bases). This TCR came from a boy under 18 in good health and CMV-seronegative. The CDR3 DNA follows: TGTGCCAGCAGCGTAGGCAGGGCCGGGAATTCACCCCTCCACTTT. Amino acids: CASSVGRAGNSPLHF.